The clone carrying this TCR beta chain was counted only a few times. Its antigen is undetermined. The data are from a study of early T cells in non-severe SARS-CoV-2 infection. As part of library construction, unique molecular identifiers were attached to individual cDNA molecules. MiXCR, run by TCRdb on the 5' RACE reads, gives a single entry per CDR3 protein. The sample carries more than 85,000 distinct CDR3 sequences, about an eighth recorded once. Study-wide findings and caveats: Anti-spike CD8 responses were favored in VDJdb matching, and private and CD4 specificities were missed.

This CDR3 contains 17 residues. The J segment lost 4 bases and the V segment lost 4 bases, leaving 13 bases of the junction unmatched. Germline lookup yields CDR1 SGHDT and CDR2 YYEEEE. Sequencing was carried out using whole blood. The clonotype originates from an adult who was a healthcare worker with PCR-confirmed SARS-CoV-2 infection or an uninfected control (not recorded which). The chain employs TRBV5-6 and TRBJ2-1; TRBD2 aligns across 8 bases. The CDR3 nucleotides read TGTGCCAGCAGCGAAGCGGGGGAGAGTGGGTTTTACAATGAGCAGTTCTTC. Protein: CASSEAGESGFYNEQFF.